This entry is about one T cell receptor beta chain. The source of the sample is a study of cytomegalovirus exposure and HLA in healthy donors. 60 Vbeta and 13 Jbeta primers were used in PCR. TCRdb keeps only in-frame clones here, not all; method: immunoSEQ multiplex PCR. The sample holds 75,000 to 90,000 clones. Trimming stripped 0 bases from V and 1 base from J, with 10 bases between. There are 15 residues in the CDR3. CDR1 is GTSNPN and CDR2 is SVGIG in the germline V gene (reference sequence). V and J are TRBV30 and TRBJ1-5, with D perhaps matching TRBD1 (6 bases). The origin of this receptor is a woman aged 55-70 years in good health and CMV-seronegative. Sequencing used PBMCs. This chain's CDR3 is CAWSVRGASNQPQHF. CDR3 DNA sequence: TGTGCCTGGAGTGTACGGGGGGCGAGCAATCAGCCCCAGCATTTT.